Listed below are T cell receptor beta chains from one sample, sequenced in a study of response to subunit inactivated influenza vaccine. One entry per CDR3 protein, called by TCRdb with MiXCR from the RT-PCR reads. The table records hundreds of thousands of distinct CDR3 sequences, about 14% of them present only once. The sample was PBMCs from blood, taken around two weeks before vaccination. These receptors came from a man aged 45-65 years who received an inactivated influenza vaccine. Both conserved end residues are part of each CDR3. Each record gives: V gene, clone size, D gene, J gene, CDR3 length, CDR3 DNA, CDR3 protein. A D gene is named only where the DNA matches it firmly. Some rows have no size entry. The others give once, few or many, or a class for an expanded clone.

V gene: TRBV29-1
clone size: -
D gene: TRBD1
J gene: TRBJ2-3
CDR3 length: 14
CDR3 DNA: TGCAGCGTGGCTGGGACAGGCGTTACAGATACGCAGTATTTT
CDR3 protein: CSVAGTGVTDTQYF

V gene: TRBV29-1
clone size: many
D gene: -
J gene: TRBJ2-3
CDR3 length: 13
CDR3 DNA: TGCAGCGTTTCCAGGGGTAGGGCAGATACGCAGTATTTT
CDR3 protein: CSVSRGRADTQYF

V gene: TRBV5-5
clone size: -
D gene: -
J gene: TRBJ1-1
CDR3 length: 15
CDR3 DNA: TGTGCCAGCACTCCACCGAGTGGCGGGGAGACTGAAGCTTTCTTT
CDR3 protein: CASTPPSGGETEAFF

V gene: TRBV28
clone size: many
D gene: -
J gene: TRBJ2-5
CDR3 length: 13
CDR3 DNA: TGTGCCAGCAGTTTATCCGGGAGAGAGACCCAGTACTTC
CDR3 protein: CASSLSGRETQYF

V gene: TRBV5-5
clone size: -
D gene: -
J gene: TRBJ2-6
CDR3 length: 16
CDR3 DNA: TGTGCCAGCAGCTTGAGCCCAGCTATGGGGGCCAACGTCCTGACTTTC
CDR3 protein: CASSLSPAMGANVLTF

V gene: TRBV27
clone size: -
D gene: -
J gene: TRBJ2-5
CDR3 length: 12
CDR3 DNA: TGTGCCAGCAGTAGAGGGGGTCTAACCCAGTACTTC
CDR3 protein: CASSRGGLTQYF

V gene: TRBV4-2
clone size: -
D gene: -
J gene: TRBJ1-5
CDR3 length: 14
CDR3 DNA: TGTGCCAGCAGCTCTGAAAAGGGGGGACAGCCCCAGCATTTT
CDR3 protein: CASSSEKGGQPQHF

V gene: TRBV18
clone size: few
D gene: TRBD1
J gene: TRBJ2-1
CDR3 length: 16
CDR3 DNA: TGTGCCAGCTCACCGCTCGGGACAGGGAGCTACAATGAGCAGTTCTTC
CDR3 protein: CASSPLGTGSYNEQFF

V gene: TRBV7-3
clone size: -
D gene: -
J gene: TRBJ2-5
CDR3 length: 13
CDR3 DNA: TGTGCCAGCAGCTTATGGTCAGGGGAGGACCAGTACTTC
CDR3 protein: CASSLWSGEDQYF

V gene: TRBV20-1
clone size: -
D gene: -
J gene: TRBJ1-2
CDR3 length: 12
CDR3 DNA: TGCAGTGCCGGGAGGGGTTTCGATGGCTTCACCTTC
CDR3 protein: CSAGRGFDGFTF

V gene: TRBV2
clone size: -
D gene: TRBD1
J gene: TRBJ2-7
CDR3 length: 15
CDR3 DNA: TGTGCCAGCAGCCCCGAGGGACAGGGATCCTACGAGCAGTACTTC
CDR3 protein: CASSPEGQGSYEQYF

V gene: TRBV7-2
clone size: many
D gene: TRBD1
J gene: TRBJ2-2
CDR3 length: 16
CDR3 DNA: TGTGCCAGCAGCCGAAGACAGGGCGCGAACACCGGGGAGCTGTTTTTT
CDR3 protein: CASSRRQGANTGELFF

V gene: TRBV7-2
clone size: few
D gene: -
J gene: TRBJ2-1
CDR3 length: 13
CDR3 DNA: TGTGCCAGCAGCTCCAACGGGTACAATGAGCAGTTCTTC
CDR3 protein: CASSSNGYNEQFF

V gene: TRBV5-4
clone size: few
D gene: -
J gene: TRBJ2-4
CDR3 length: 16
CDR3 DNA: TGTGCCAGCAGCCCGGACAACGTTCTAGCCAAAAACATTCAGTACTTC
CDR3 protein: CASSPDNVLAKNIQYF

V gene: TRBV12-3/TRBV12-4
clone size: many
D gene: TRBD2
J gene: TRBJ2-1
CDR3 length: 14
CDR3 DNA: TGTGCCAGCAGTTTCGCGGGGGGTACGGATGAGCAGTTCTTC
CDR3 protein: CASSFAGGTDEQFF

V gene: TRBV2
clone size: -
D gene: TRBD1
J gene: TRBJ2-7
CDR3 length: 13
CDR3 DNA: TGTGCCAGCACCTCGGACAGGTTGGGAGAGCAGTACTTC
CDR3 protein: CASTSDRLGEQYF

V gene: TRBV12-3/TRBV12-4
clone size: few
D gene: -
J gene: TRBJ2-7
CDR3 length: 12
CDR3 DNA: TGTGCCAGCAGTTTCGGGGGGCCCGAGCAGTACTTC
CDR3 protein: CASSFGGPEQYF

V gene: TRBV7-2
clone size: few
D gene: TRBD2
J gene: TRBJ2-7
CDR3 length: 15
CDR3 DNA: TGTGCCAGCAGAATTAGCGGGGGGGGGACCTACGAGCAGTACTTC
CDR3 protein: CASRISGGGTYEQYF

V gene: TRBV20-1
clone size: -
D gene: TRBD2
J gene: TRBJ2-1
CDR3 length: 15
CDR3 DNA: TGCAGTGCTAGAGGTTTGCGGGAGCTCGCCAATGAGCAGTTCTTC
CDR3 protein: CSARGLRELANEQFF

V gene: TRBV10-3
clone size: few
D gene: TRBD1
J gene: TRBJ1-1
CDR3 length: 13
CDR3 DNA: TGTGCCATCAGTATGGGACAGGGGGCGGGAGCTTTCTTT
CDR3 protein: CAISMGQGAGAFF

V gene: TRBV7-4
clone size: -
D gene: -
J gene: TRBJ1-5
CDR3 length: 12
CDR3 DNA: TGTGCCAGCAGCACAGGGCCCCAGCCCCAGCATTTT
CDR3 protein: CASSTGPQPQHF

V gene: TRBV5-1
clone size: -
D gene: TRBD2
J gene: TRBJ2-1
CDR3 length: 16
CDR3 DNA: TGCGCCAGCAGCTTGGGTCTAGCGGGAGGTTGGTATGAGCAGTTCTTC
CDR3 protein: CASSLGLAGGWYEQFF

V gene: TRBV29-1
clone size: -
D gene: -
J gene: TRBJ2-1
CDR3 length: 15
CDR3 DNA: TGCAGCGTTGAAGATCAGGGTACCCCGGTCTTTGAGCAGTTCTTC
CDR3 protein: CSVEDQGTPVFEQFF

V gene: TRBV4-1
clone size: few
D gene: -
J gene: TRBJ2-7
CDR3 length: 16
CDR3 DNA: TGCGCCAGCAGCCTACTGACAGGACAGTCCTCCTACGAGCAGTACTTC
CDR3 protein: CASSLLTGQSSYEQYF

V gene: TRBV6-2/TRBV6-3
clone size: few
D gene: -
J gene: TRBJ2-1
CDR3 length: 13
CDR3 DNA: TGTGCCAGCAGTCCCAACCACTTCGGCGTCCCTACCTTC
CDR3 protein: CASSPNHFGVPTF

V gene: TRBV7-2
clone size: few
D gene: -
J gene: TRBJ1-2
CDR3 length: 14
CDR3 DNA: TGTGCCAGCAGCCCGTACGGGGGAAACTATGGCTACACCTTC
CDR3 protein: CASSPYGGNYGYTF